These 20 T cell receptor beta chains were all obtained from the same sample, sequenced in a study of tissue T cells after allogeneic stem cell transplantation. The repertoire was sequenced with immunoSEQ multiplex PCR; TCRdb's copy has only in-frame clones and lacks some. Of about 3,500 clones in the sample, approximately 51% are singletons; the top ten hold around 21%. Time point specified: mouse harvest day 14 after allogeneic transplant. The graft held 10^6 splenic CD5+ T cells and 10^7 T-cell-depleted bone marrow cells. Sequencing was carried out using gut tissue. The receptors stem from a female BALB/c mouse given C57BL/6 T cells with graft-versus-host disease after an allogeneic hematopoietic cell transplant.

Concerning this clone: The listed genes are named as in mouse. The read terminates 1 residue before the CDR3 end, so the remaining end is supplied by the germline J gene. This rearrangement joins TRBV12-1 to TRBJ2-7, with D tentatively TRBD2 (7 bases). This CDR3 has 15 residues. The germline gives CDR1 SGHSN, CDR2 HYEKVE. V lost 2 bases, J lost 0 bases, and 13 bases lay in between. The CDR3 spells CASSREGGVSYEQYF. CDR3 bases read: TGTGCCAGCTCTCGGGAGGGGGGGGTCTCCTATGAACAGTAC.

Comments on this clone: Gene labels here are mouse ones. Read coverage stops 1 residue before the CDR3 terminus; the germline J gene supplies the remainder. The chain combines TRBV26 with TRBJ1-4; a possible D gene is TRBD1 (5 bases). Germline loops: CDR1 KGHPV, CDR2 FQNQEV (reference sequence). CDR3 length: 14 residues. The V and J ends lost 3 bases and 2 bases respectively, with 7 bases between them. CDR3 in amino acids: CASSLRGSNERLFF. The covered CDR3 bases are TGTGCCAGCAGTCTCCGGGGCTCCAACGAAAGATTATTT.

Note on this clone: Germline and genes: mouse. Sequencing ends 1 residue short of the CDR3 end; the germline J gene provides the rest. The chain uses TRBV26 and TRBJ2-3; D is unclear. This CDR3 contains 12 residues. Germline V gene sequence: CDR1 KGHPV, CDR2 FQNQEV (reference sequence). Deletions cut 4 bases from V and 3 bases from J, with 5 bases between. The CDR3 bases that were read are TGTGCCAGCAGTCCCAGGGCAGAAACGCTGTAT. This translates into CASSPRAETLY. The CDR3 in its entirety is CASSPRAETLYF.

A remark on this clone: The genes are named according to mouse. The observed sequence ends 1 residue before the CDR3 terminus, with the missing tail filled in from the germline J gene. The V call is TRBV2, the J call TRBJ2-7; 9 bases are a match to TRBD2. The CDR3 consists of 15 residues. Germline CDR1 is LGHNA and CDR2 is YSYQKL. Trimming removed 0 bases from V and 2 bases from J; junction bases left unmatched: 2. The CDR3 here is CASSQDAGGAYEQYF. The sequenced part of the CDR3 DNA is TGTGCCAGCAGCCAAGATGCTGGGGGGGCCTATGAACAGTAC.

As regards this clone: Germline and genes here are mouse. The read stops 1 residue short of the end of the CDR3; the missing end is completed from the germline J gene. V usage is TRBV31 and J usage is TRBJ1-4, with 10 bases lining up with TRBD1. The CDR3 is 14 amino acids. Germline values: CDR1 GKSSPN, CDR2 SITVG. V lost 5 bases, J lost 6 bases, and 6 bases stayed unmatched. Incomplete CDR3 DNA: TGTGCCTGGGTCCGGGACAGGGGAGACGAAAGATTATTT. It encodes CAWVRDRGDERLF. The whole CDR3 protein is CAWVRDRGDERLFF.

In the case of this clone: The genes and germline here are from mouse. The read comes to an end 1 residue before the CDR3 does, leaving the germline J gene to fill in the end. This chain links TRBV26 with TRBJ1-3; 10 bases map to TRBD1. This CDR3 contains 17 residues. Looked up from germline, CDR1 is KGHPV and CDR2 is FQNQEV (reference sequence). V dropped 0 bases and J dropped 3; count of bases not matched to a gene: 5. Incomplete CDR3 DNA: TGTGCCAGCAGTCTGTCGACTTGGACAGGGGGTGGAAATACGCTCTAT. Protein sequence: CASSLSTWTGGGNTLY. The CDR3 in its entirety is CASSLSTWTGGGNTLYF.

As to this clone: Mouse germline and gene names are used. The read is 1 residue too short to cover the CDR3 end, so that end is filled in from the germline J gene. The chain couples TRBV26 to TRBJ2-1; no reliable D call. Germline CDR1 is KGHPV and CDR2 is FQNQEV (reference sequence). Trimming took 4 bases from V and 4 from J, leaving 8 bases between them. The CDR3 has 13 amino acids. This CDR3 is CASSPRLYAEQFF. The sequenced part of the CDR3 DNA is TGTGCCAGCAGTCCCCGGTTGTATGCTGAGCAGTTC.

With respect to this clone: The genes are named according to mouse. The read gets to within 1 residue of the CDR3 end, and the germline J gene fills in the rest. The chain has TRBV23 and TRBJ1-1; TRBD1 is the table's D call and was not checked against the DNA. Germline V gene lookup returns CDR1 KGHTA and CDR2 FQNQQP. CDR3 length equals 12 residues. CDR3 in amino acids: CSSSRQGTEVFF. Partial CDR3 DNA: TGCTCCAGCAGTAGACAGGGCACAGAAGTCTTC.

With respect to this clone: Gene names are mouse gene names. CDR3 DNA, as far as it was read: TGTGCAAGCAGCTTAGAGGCAGGGGCCTTCACAGAAGTCTTC. Amino acids: CASSLEAGAFTEVF. Given in full, the CDR3 is CASSLEAGAFTEVFF. The genes are TRBV16 and TRBJ1-1; TRBD1 is a possible D gene (6 bases). Sequencing ends 1 residue short of the CDR3 end; the germline J gene provides the rest. This CDR3 spans 15 amino acids. Germline lookup yields CDR1 SGHSA and CDR2 FRNQAP. With 0 bases removed from V and 4 bases from J, the gap between germline ends came to 12 bases.

As to this clone: Gene labels here are mouse ones. The read halts 1 residue ahead of the CDR3 end, with the missing end drawn from the germline J gene. The J gene is TRBJ1-3, the V gene TRBV12-1; 7 nucleotides line up with TRBD1. Trimming took 0 bases from V and 3 from J; bases not matched to a gene: 1. Per germline, CDR1 SGHSN and CDR2 HYEKVE. This CDR3 spans 14 amino acids. Partial CDR3 DNA: TGTGCCAGCTCTCTCGACAGGGTTGGAAATACGCTCTAT. Encoded protein: CASSLDRVGNTLY. The whole CDR3 protein is CASSLDRVGNTLYF.

Worth noting for this clone: The gene symbols are mouse symbols. The read comes to an end 1 residue before the CDR3 does, leaving the germline J gene to fill in the end. This sequence joins TRBV26 and TRBJ1-1; D unclear. V lost 5 bases and J 2 bases, leaving 6 bases between the germline ends. The CDR3 has 12 residues. The germline V gene has CDR1 KGHPV and CDR2 FQNQEV (reference sequence). The DNA read from the CDR3 is TGTGCCAGCAGTTCGGACAACACAGAAGTCTTC. Translation gives CASSSDNTEVF. The full CDR3 sequence reads CASSSDNTEVFF.

About this clone: Gene labels here are mouse ones. The CDR3 is cut off 1 residue early in the read; its end comes from the germline J gene. V and J are TRBV13-2 and TRBJ2-3; D call uncertain. Trimming took off 0 bases at V and 1 base at J, with 12 bases between the two ends. Germline loops: CDR1 NNHNN, CDR2 SYGAGS (reference sequence). The CDR3 runs 16 residues. The sequenced part of the CDR3 DNA is TGTGCCAGCGGTGATGCTAGGGAGTGGGGTGCAGAAACGCTGTAT. Amino acid sequence: CASGDAREWGAETLY. The complete CDR3 protein is CASGDAREWGAETLYF.

Turning to this clone: Mouse germline and gene names are used. The sequence runs out 1 residue before the end of the CDR3; the remainder is reconstructed from the germline J gene. The rearrangement links TRBV12-2 to TRBJ2-3; perhaps TRBD2 as D (6 bases). The CDR3 length is 15 residues. The ends were cut back, 0 bases at V and 0 bases at J, with 9 bases in the middle. Germline V gene lookup returns CDR1 SGHLS and CDR2 HYDKME. The CDR3 is CASSLGWGSAETLYF. The covered CDR3 bases are TGTGCCAGCTCTCTCGGCTGGGGTAGTGCAGAAACGCTGTAT.

This clone occurred a few times. The gene symbols are mouse symbols. The read halts 1 residue ahead of the CDR3 end, with the missing end drawn from the germline J gene. The chain links TRBV26 to TRBJ1-4; 10 positions match TRBD1. Trimming removed 6 bases from V and 3 bases from J; junction bases left unmatched: 1. The CDR3 sequence is 14 residues long. Germline V CDR1 and CDR2: KGHPV, FQNQEV (reference sequence). The CDR3 bases that were read are TGTGCCAGCAGGGACAGGGGGGCCAACGAAAGATTATTT. Translating gives CASRDRGANERLF. The whole CDR3 reads CASRDRGANERLFF. Together with reference TRBV26 and TRBJ1-4, the CDR3 gives the full variable domain: NSKVIQTPRYLVKGQGQKAKMRCIPEKGHPVVFWYQQNKNNEFKFLINFQNQEVLQQIDMTEKRFSAECPSNSPCSLEIQSSEAGDSALYLCASRDRGANERLFFGHGTKLSVL.

This clone was counted between two and nine times. Genes and germline are mouse. The read falls 1 residue short of the CDR3 end, and the missing part is taken from the germline J gene. The chain joins TRBV16 to TRBJ2-7; 8 bases align to TRBD2. The germline V gene has CDR1 SGHSA and CDR2 FRNQAP. Trimming took 6 bases from V and 6 from J; bases not matched to a gene: 7. CDR3 length equals 13 residues. The CDR3 loop reads CASRSWGAGEQYF. The CDR3 DNA, read in part, is TGTGCAAGCAGATCCTGGGGGGCGGGTGAACAGTAC.

About this clone: At one boundary the junction diverges from the germline segment, which might be a read error. The gene names here belong to mouse. The CDR3 end is not reached by the read, which stops 1 residue before it; the germline J gene fills it in. This chain links TRBV26 with TRBJ2-5; TRBD2 agrees at 8 bases. The V gene's germline CDR1 is KGHPV and CDR2 FQNQEV (reference sequence). This CDR3 contains 13 residues. CDR3 bases read: TGTGCCAGCACTCTGGGGGGATCAGACACCCAGTAC. Translating gives CASTLGGSDTQY. The full CDR3 protein reads CASTLGGSDTQYF.

Concerning this clone itself: These gene names are mouse names. The read stops 1 residue short of the end of the CDR3; the missing end is completed from the germline J gene. The V call is TRBV5, the J call TRBJ2-5, with D possibly called TRBD1 or TRBD2 (6 bases each). V lost 0 bases and J lost 5, with 15 bases in between. Germline CDR1 is LGHNA and CDR2 is YNLKQL (reference sequence). CDR3 length equals 16 residues. Incomplete CDR3 DNA: TGTGCCAGCAGCCAAGATCCCAGGGAGGGGGGAGACACCCAGTAC. This gives the protein CASSQDPREGGDTQY. The complete CDR3 sequence is CASSQDPREGGDTQYF.

This clone was seen only a few times. Mouse gene names apply. The read ends 1 residue early relative to the CDR3; the germline J gene fills the gap. The genes are TRBV19 and TRBJ2-1; D may be TRBD2 (6 bases). The CDR3 totals 15 residues. CDR1 FNHDT and CDR2 SITEND come from the germline V gene (reference sequence). V shed 0 bases and J shed 1 base, with 8 bases lying between them. The CDR3 loop is CASSIAWGNYAEQFF. CDR3 DNA, as far as it was read: TGTGCCAGCAGTATAGCCTGGGGAAACTATGCTGAGCAGTTC. Full variable domain (missing parts from reference TRBV19 and TRBJ2-1): GGIITQTPKFLIGQEGQKLTLKCQQNFNHDTMYWYRQDSGKGLRLIYYSITENDLQKGDLSEGYDASREKKSSFSLTVTSAQKNEMAVFLCASSIAWGNYAEQFFGPGTRLTVL.

This clone occurred once. The genes are named according to mouse. The CDR3 end is not reached by the read, which stops 1 residue before it; the germline J gene fills it in. This chain uses TRBV26 with TRBJ1-3; 7 bases align to TRBD1. The V segment lost 6 bases and the J segment 2 bases; nucleotides outside the gene matches: 4. This CDR3 region has 14 residues. Germline values: CDR1 KGHPV, CDR2 FQNQEV (reference sequence). CDR3 DNA, as far as it was read: TGTGCCAGCAGCCTGACAGGGCCTGGAAATACGCTCTAT. It is translated as CASSLTGPGNTLY. The CDR3 reads in full as CASSLTGPGNTLYF.

With respect to this clone: The gene names given are mouse names. The read gets to within 1 residue of the CDR3 end, and the germline J gene fills in the rest. V usage is TRBV4 and J usage is TRBJ1-6; 10 bases match TRBD1. TRBJ1-6 counts as an open reading frame of uncertain function. The CDR3 consists of 14 residues. Germline V CDR1 and CDR2: LGHDT, YNNKQL (reference sequence). Trimming cost V 6 bases and J 7 bases; bases outside gene matches: 3. CDR3 DNA, as far as it was read: TGTGCCAGCAGGGGGGACAGGGGCAATTCGCCCCTCTAC. Translation gives CASRGDRGNSPLY. Given in full, the CDR3 is CASRGDRGNSPLYF.